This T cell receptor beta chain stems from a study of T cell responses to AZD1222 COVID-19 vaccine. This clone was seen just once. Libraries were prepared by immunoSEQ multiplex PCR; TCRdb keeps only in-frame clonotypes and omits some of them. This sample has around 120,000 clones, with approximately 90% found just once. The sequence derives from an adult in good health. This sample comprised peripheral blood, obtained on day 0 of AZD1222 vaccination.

In DNA, the CDR3 is TGTGCCAGCAGACTAACTAGTCCCGGGGAGCTGTTTTTT. Translation gives CASRLTSPGELFF. The chain is built from TRBV28 and TRBJ2-2, with D possibly being TRBD2 (5 bases). The CDR3 length is 13 residues. V shed 6 bases and J shed 6 bases, with 11 bases lying between them. Germline values: CDR1 MDHEN, CDR2 SYDVKM.